This TCR beta chain was sequenced for a study of Ad26.COV2.S vaccination and SARS-CoV-2 variants. Study in general: A COV1001 Ad26.COV2.S trial-arm participant provided the sample. The study, taken as a whole, reports: Post-vaccination breadth of spike-specific CD8+ and CD4+ T cell responses was reportedly substantial.

As for this clone: Antigen unknown.

Profiling relied on immunoSEQ multiplex PCR, and the TCRdb table lists in-frame clones only, not all of them. Among about 350,000 clones, about 87% were seen once, and the ten largest hold 6.4%. This sample's treatment: roughly 18 received Ad26.COV2.S at low or high dose, single or two shots; several received placebo; per-sample allocation not given. Collection of samples fell on day 63 after the first vaccine or placebo injection. Donation was by an adult aged 18-55 years who was in Boston. The vaccine antigen was prefusion-stabilized Wuhan SARS-CoV-2 spike. This sample comprised peripheral blood, obtained in a trial of Ad26.COV2.S vaccine versus placebo. The clonotype comes from a person aged 18-65 years who received the Ad26.COV2.S COVID-19 vaccine or a placebo.

The DNA for the CDR3 is TGTGCCAGCAGCTTGGGGGACCGCAATTCACCCCTCCACTTT. This encodes CASSLGDRNSPLHF. This sequence joins TRBV5-4 and TRBJ1-6, with a weak D call TRBD1 (5 bases). Germline V CDR1 and CDR2: SGHNT, YYREEE (reference sequence). There are 14 residues in the CDR3. The V end lost 0 bases, the J end lost 7 bases, and 8 bases lay between the germline ends.